This T cell receptor beta chain was sequenced for a study of OX40 agonist ivuxolimab in advanced cancers. The method was immunoSEQ multiplex PCR; TCRdb's version includes in-frame clones alone and lacks a portion of them. The sample lists 55,000 to 80,000 clones; roughly 88% were seen once. The specimen was CD4+ or CD8+ T cells sorted from blood, collected in a trial of the OX40 agonist ivuxolimab. The TCR sequence derives from an adult with an advanced solid tumor such as melanoma, head and neck, liver or kidney cancer.

The CDR3 region has the DNA TGTGCCAGCAGCCGACTAGCGGAAGCCAGAGATACGCAGTATTTT. Amino acids: CASSRLAEARDTQYF. The V and J genes are TRBV27 and TRBJ2-3, with TRBD2 matching 9 bases. CDR1 and CDR2 (germline): MNHEY, SMNVEV (reference sequence). The V gene end was trimmed by 6 bases and the J gene end by 5 bases; junction bases not matched to a gene: 9. The CDR3 is 15 residues long.